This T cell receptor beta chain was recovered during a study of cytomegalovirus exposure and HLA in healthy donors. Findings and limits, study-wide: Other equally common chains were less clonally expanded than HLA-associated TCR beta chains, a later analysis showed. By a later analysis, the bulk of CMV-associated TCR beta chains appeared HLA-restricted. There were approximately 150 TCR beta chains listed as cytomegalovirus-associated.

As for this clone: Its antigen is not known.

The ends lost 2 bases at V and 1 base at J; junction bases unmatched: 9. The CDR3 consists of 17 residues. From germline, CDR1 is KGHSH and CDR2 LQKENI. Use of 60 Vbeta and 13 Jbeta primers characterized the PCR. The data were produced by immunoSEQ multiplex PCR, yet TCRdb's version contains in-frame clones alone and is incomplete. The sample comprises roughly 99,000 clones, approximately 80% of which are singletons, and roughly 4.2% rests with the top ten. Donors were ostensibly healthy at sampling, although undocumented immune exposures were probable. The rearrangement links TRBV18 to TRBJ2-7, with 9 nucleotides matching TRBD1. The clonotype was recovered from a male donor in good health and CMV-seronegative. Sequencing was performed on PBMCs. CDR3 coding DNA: TGTGCCAGCTCACCAAAGAATACAGGGGGCTGGTCCTACGAGCAGTACTTC. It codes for CASSPKNTGGWSYEQYF. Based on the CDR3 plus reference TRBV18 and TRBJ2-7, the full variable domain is NAGVMQNPRHLVRRRGQEARLRCSPMKGHSHVYWYRQLPEEGLKFMVYLQKENIIDESGMPKERFSAEFPKEGPSILRIQQVVRGDSAAYFCASSPKNTGGWSYEQYFGPGTRLTVT.